These T cell receptor beta chains were read from a single sample in a study of vaccination and CD4 T cells after COVID-19. Antigens for these TCRs are unknown. TCRdb called the PCR reads again in MiXCR, with one record for every CDR3 protein. The sample carries tens of thousands of distinct CDR3 sequences, more than 40% recorded once. This material consisted of CD4+ T cells from blood, cultured in vitro, taken before SARS-CoV-2 vaccination. The origin of the receptors is a human donor who received a COVID-19 vaccine. Both conserved end residues are part of each CDR3. Fields, in order: V gene, D gene, clone size, J gene, CDR3 protein, CDR3 DNA. A D gene is named only where the DNA matches it firmly. The size field is filled for only some rows; it gives once, few, many or a size class.

V: TRBV27
D: NA
size: NA
J: TRBJ2-1
CDR3: CASKPRGVSYNEQFF
DNA: TGTGCCAGCAAACCCCGTGGGGTCTCCTACAATGAGCAGTTCTTC

V: TRBV24-1
D: TRBD1
size: NA
J: TRBJ2-7
CDR3: CATSTGGSSYEQYF
DNA: TGTGCCACCAGTACAGGGGGGAGCTCCTACGAGCAGTACTTC

V: TRBV7-9
D: NA
size: NA
J: TRBJ1-2
CDR3: CASSLAATDGYTF
DNA: TGTGCCAGCAGCTTAGCGGCAACGGATGGCTACACCTTC

V: TRBV11-2
D: TRBD1
size: few
J: TRBJ1-2
CDR3: CASRFLQGIRGGYTF
DNA: TGTGCCAGCAGATTTTTACAGGGGATAAGGGGTGGCTACACCTTC

V: TRBV6-1
D: NA
size: NA
J: TRBJ2-3
CDR3: CACGAGIRTDTQYF
DNA: TGTGCCTGTGGGGCAGGAATCCGCACAGATACGCAGTATTTT

V: TRBV24-1
D: TRBD1
size: few
J: TRBJ1-4
CDR3: CATSPRGSNEKLFF
DNA: TGTGCCACCAGCCCCAGGGGGTCTAATGAAAAACTGTTTTTT

V: TRBV2
D: NA
size: few
J: TRBJ1-2
CDR3: CASRLDRSNYGYTF
DNA: TGTGCCAGCAGACTGGACAGAAGTAACTATGGCTACACCTTC

V: TRBV12-3/TRBV12-4
D: NA
size: NA
J: TRBJ2-5
CDR3: CASSLEGRVKKTQYF
DNA: TGTGCCAGCAGCCTCGAGGGCAGGGTCAAAAAGACCCAGTACTTC

V: TRBV4-1
D: TRBD1
size: NA
J: TRBJ1-1
CDR3: CASSHYGTGPLGTEAFF
DNA: TGCGCCAGCAGCCATTACGGGACAGGGCCTTTAGGCACTGAAGCTTTCTTT

V: TRBV19
D: NA
size: NA
J: TRBJ1-5
CDR3: CVSRTMAPYSNQPQHF
DNA: TGTGTCAGTAGAACAATGGCCCCGTATAGCAATCAGCCCCAGCATTTT

V: TRBV5-8
D: NA
size: NA
J: TRBJ1-1
CDR3: CASSFRRANTEAFF
DNA: TGTGCCAGCAGCTTCCGCAGGGCCAACACTGAAGCTTTCTTT

V: TRBV20-1
D: NA
size: NA
J: TRBJ1-5
CDR3: CSTGRINQPQHF
DNA: TGCAGTACGGGCAGGATAAATCAGCCCCAGCATTTT

V: TRBV7-7
D: NA
size: NA
J: TRBJ1-4
CDR3: CASSLYVGAGEKLFF
DNA: TGTGCCAGCAGCTTATACGTGGGGGCTGGTGAAAAACTGTTTTTT

V: TRBV6-1
D: NA
size: once
J: TRBJ1-6
CDR3: CASSEFGPRDSPLHF
DNA: TGTGCCAGCAGTGAATTTGGCCCCAGGGACTCACCCCTCCACTTT

V: TRBV19
D: NA
size: medium-sized
J: TRBJ1-1
CDR3: CASSGRGTEAFF
DNA: TGTGCCAGTAGTGGACGGGGCACTGAAGCTTTCTTT

V: TRBV25-1
D: NA
size: NA
J: TRBJ1-3
CDR3: CASSEPPSGNTIYF
DNA: TGTGCCAGCAGTGAACCACCCTCTGGAAACACCATATATTTT